The present entry profiles one T cell receptor (beta chain) with its context. Antigen unknown. This entry is derived from a study of cytomegalovirus exposure and HLA in healthy donors. For the study at large: For the roughly 390 genotyped donors, 65% to 90% fell within the Caucasian-associated ancestry cluster. Findings and caveats of the study: Solely CMV serostatus was available to characterize immune exposure.

CDR3 length: 15 amino acids. Germline V lookup: CDR1 SGHTA, CDR2 FQGNSA. V was pared by 4 bases and J by 1 base, with 5 bases of the junction left unmatched. It was with 60 Vbeta and 13 Jbeta primers that the PCR ran. Profiling relied on immunoSEQ multiplex PCR, and the TCRdb table lists in-frame clones only, not all of them. Of some 160,000 clones in the sample, around 80% were seen once. Source material: PBMCs. This clonotype originated in a young man in good health and CMV-seronegative. This chain connects TRBV7-2 to TRBJ1-1; 8 nucleotides agree with TRBD1. CDR3 nucleotides: TGTGCCAGCAGCTCGGACAGGGCGGGGAACACTGAAGCTTTCTTT. Translation: CASSSDRAGNTEAFF.